One sample yielded the 28 T cell receptor beta chains listed below, sequenced in a study of blood T cell repertoires in COVID-19. Assay used: immunoSEQ multiplex PCR; TCRdb lists only in-frame clones, some missing. Found here are around 300,000 clones, around nine tenths of them singletons; the top ten hold 1.9%. The sample consisted of PBMCs or T cells enriched from blood (not recorded which). The receptors originated from an older woman who had recovered from COVID-19.

This chain connects TRBV7-9 to TRBJ2-3, with D maybe TRBD1 (6 bases). This CDR3 comprises 15 residues. The V gene lost 5 bases and the J gene lost 1 base, with 13 bases spanning the gap. Germline V CDR1 and CDR2: SEHNR, FQNEAQ (reference sequence). The CDR3 region is CASSPGVWGTDTQYF. The DNA for the CDR3 is TGTGCCAGCAGCCCAGGGGTATGGGGCACAGATACGCAGTATTTT.

The CDR3 sequence is CASSYRTGGYGYTF. The CDR3 region has the DNA TGTGCCAGCAGTTACAGGACAGGGGGCTATGGCTACACCTTC. The chain carries TRBV6-7 and TRBJ1-2; TRBD1 aligns across 10 bases. TRBV6-7 is an open reading frame whose function is uncertain. This CDR3 contains 14 residues. V was clipped by 2 bases and J by 4 bases; unmatched bases: 1.

The table lists this clone with a count of one. V usage is TRBV4-1 and J usage is TRBJ1-1, with D maybe TRBD1 (6 bases). Trimming stripped 3 bases from V and 7 bases from J, with 12 bases between. Germline lookup yields CDR1 MGHRA and CDR2 YSYEKL. The CDR3 has 13 residues. CDR3 protein: CASSHVGQFEAFF. Here the CDR3 DNA reads TGCGCCAGCAGCCACGTTGGACAGTTTGAAGCTTTCTTT.

The chain recombines TRBV29-1 with TRBJ1-2; D is unclear. CDR1 is SQVTM and CDR2 is ANQGSEA in the germline V gene. This CDR3 region has 13 residues. Between the trimmed V and J ends, which lost 7 bases and 4 bases, there was a span of 16 bases. The CDR3 spells CSGWSVGAYGYTF. The CDR3 region has the DNA TGCAGCGGATGGAGTGTGGGAGCCTATGGCTACACCTTC.

This chain joins TRBV18 and TRBJ1-2; TRBD1 matches 11 bases. CDR3 length: 15 amino acids. J lost 5 bases, V lost 3 bases, and 5 bases had no gene match. Germline lookup yields CDR1 KGHSH and CDR2 LQKENI. The CDR3 spells CASSPEGTGGYGYTF. The CDR3 nucleotides read TGTGCCAGCTCACCCGAGGGGACAGGGGGGTATGGCTACACCTTC. The whole variable domain, remainder taken from reference TRBV18 and TRBJ1-2, is NAGVMQNPRHLVRRRGQEARLRCSPMKGHSHVYWYRQLPEEGLKFMVYLQKENIIDESGMPKERFSAEFPKEGPSILRIQQVVRGDSAAYFCASSPEGTGGYGYTFGSGTRLTVV.

The chain couples TRBV4-1 to TRBJ2-7, with TRBD2 matching 14 bases. Germline CDR1 reads MGHRA; CDR2 reads YSYEKL. The CDR3 has 15 amino acids. The V segment lost 1 base and the J segment 7 bases; nucleotides outside the gene matches: 3. Written as DNA, the CDR3 is TGCGCCAGCAGCCAAGGGACTAGCGGGAGGTCGGAGCAGTACTTC. Amino acid sequence: CASSQGTSGRSEQYF.

The chain recombines TRBV5-8 with TRBJ2-7, with a tentative D call TRBD1 (5 bases). Trimming removed 2 bases at V and 7 bases at J, with 19 bases between. The germline gives CDR1 SGHTS, CDR2 YDEGEE. This CDR3 contains 15 residues. Here the CDR3 DNA reads TGTGCCAGCAGCTTTTACAGCTTCCAGGGTGATGAGCAGTACTTC. Residues: CASSFYSFQGDEQYF.

This clone has a single count. The chain recombines TRBV11-2 with TRBJ2-7; 15 nucleotides agree with TRBD2. Germline lookup yields CDR1 SGHAT and CDR2 FQNNGV. The CDR3 extends over 18 amino acids. V dropped 5 bases and J dropped 0; count of bases not matched to a gene: 8. CDR3 bases: TGTGCCAGCAGCCCTGGACTAGCGGGGGGGAAGAGCTCCTACGAGCAGTACTTC. Protein: CASSPGLAGGKSSYEQYF. The whole variable domain, remainder taken from reference TRBV11-2 and TRBJ2-7, is EAGVAQSPRYKIIEKRQSVAFWCNPISGHATLYWYQQILGQGPKLLIQFQNNGVVDDSQLPKDRFSAERLKGVDSTLKIQPAKLEDSAVYLCASSPGLAGGKSSYEQYFGPGTRLTVT.

V usage is TRBV19 and J usage is TRBJ1-2, with 8 bases identical to TRBD1. Looked up from germline, CDR1 is LNHDA and CDR2 is SQIVND (reference sequence). The CDR3 consists of 14 residues. The V and J ends lost 6 bases and 2 bases, in that order; junction bases with no gene match: 5. The DNA for the CDR3 is TGTGCCAGTAGGGTGGCAGGGGGCAACTATGGCTACACCTTC. It codes for CASRVAGGNYGYTF. Supplemented by reference TRBV19 and TRBJ1-2, the full variable domain reads DGGITQSPKYLFRKEGQNVTLSCEQNLNHDAMYWYRQDPGQGLRLIYYSQIVNDFQKGDIAEGYSVSREKKESFPLTVTSAQKNPTAFYLCASRVAGGNYGYTFGSGTRLTVV.

This clone was seen a single time. V gene TRBV30 combines with J gene TRBJ1-5; a weak D match, TRBD1 (6 bases). This CDR3 spans 14 amino acids. From germline, CDR1 is GTSNPN and CDR2 SVGIG (reference sequence). The ends were cut back, 1 base at V and 4 bases at J, with 11 bases in the middle. CDR3 region: CAWSEGQLNQPQHF. The DNA of the CDR3 is TGTGCCTGGAGTGAGGGACAATTAAATCAGCCCCAGCATTTT.

J is TRBJ2-5 and V is TRBV11-2, with D possibly matching TRBD1 (5 bases). The CDR3 extends over 15 amino acids. The ends were cut back, 4 bases at V and 2 bases at J, with 14 bases in the middle. Germline V gene sequence: CDR1 SGHAT, CDR2 FQNNGV. CDR3 region: CASSSQQGKQETQYF. The CDR3 region has the DNA TGTGCCAGCAGCTCGCAGCAGGGTAAACAAGAGACCCAGTACTTC. The variable domain in full, with the rest retrieved from reference TRBV11-2 and TRBJ2-5, is EAGVAQSPRYKIIEKRQSVAFWCNPISGHATLYWYQQILGQGPKLLIQFQNNGVVDDSQLPKDRFSAERLKGVDSTLKIQPAKLEDSAVYLCASSSQQGKQETQYFGPGTRLLVL.

The V call is TRBV2, the J call TRBJ2-5; D unresolved. Germline lookup yields CDR1 SNHLY and CDR2 FYNNEI. Trimming took off 3 bases at V and 4 bases at J, with 9 bases between the two ends. The CDR3 contains 13 residues. In DNA, the CDR3 is TGTGCCAGCAGTGAGATTAGCAGAGAGACCCAGTACTTC. This sequence encodes CASSEISRETQYF.

The chain has TRBV9 and TRBJ1-1, with a weak D call TRBD1 (6 bases). The germline V gene has CDR1 SGDLS and CDR2 YYNGEE. The CDR3 is 17 amino acids. Trimming removed 0 bases from V and 2 bases from J, with 17 bases in between. The CDR3 loop reads CASSVGTGSGPNTEAFF. The DNA of the CDR3 is TGTGCCAGCAGCGTAGGAACAGGGTCGGGCCCAAACACTGAAGCTTTCTTT.

J is TRBJ1-1 and V is TRBV5-1, with D possibly being TRBD1 (6 bases). With 2 bases removed from V and 2 bases from J, the gap between germline ends came to 10 bases. This CDR3 is built from 14 residues. Per the germline V gene, CDR1 is SGHRS and CDR2 is YFSETQ. The CDR3 is CASSFSQGNTEAFF. The CDR3 DNA reads as TGCGCCAGCAGCTTCTCACAGGGAAACACTGAAGCTTTCTTT.

This chain joins TRBV7-3 and TRBJ2-1, with 13 bases fitting TRBD2. V gave up 5 bases and J gave up 10 bases; unmatched junction bases: 8. CDR1 is SGHTA and CDR2 is FQGTGA in the germline V gene. The length of the CDR3 is 15 residues. This CDR3 reads CASSAGLAGTREQFF. CDR3 in DNA: TGTGCCAGCAGCGCGGGACTAGCGGGGACGCGGGAGCAGTTCTTC.

V and J are TRBV4-1 and TRBJ2-1, with a weak D call TRBD2 (6 bases). Germline V gene sequence: CDR1 MGHRA, CDR2 YSYEKL. V was trimmed by 0 bases and J by 6 bases, leaving 18 bases between them. This CDR3 has 17 residues. CDR3 nucleotides: TGCGCCAGCAGCCAAGAGGCGTTAGCGGCCCAGAGCAATGAGCAGTTCTTC. Its translation: CASSQEALAAQSNEQFF.

This chain joins TRBV4-2 and TRBJ2-1, with 11 bases fitting TRBD2. The CDR3 is 15 amino acids. From germline, CDR1 is LGHNA and CDR2 YNFKEQ. After removal of 3 bases from V and 7 bases from J, the junction contained 5 bases not matched to a gene. CDR3 bases: TGTGCCAGCAGCCAGGACCTAGCGGGGGGAAATGAGCAGTTCTTC. Its protein is CASSQDLAGGNEQFF.

This chain connects TRBV15 to TRBJ2-7; D is perhaps TRBD2 (6 bases). The V gene lost 1 base and the J gene lost 1 base, with 14 bases spanning the gap. Germline-derived CDR1 and CDR2 are LNHNV and YYDKDF (reference sequence). The CDR3 spans 16 residues. CDR3: CATSRGRVGSSYEQYF. The CDR3 region has the DNA TGTGCCACCAGCAGAGGGAGGGTGGGGTCGTCCTACGAGCAGTACTTC.

V is TRBV28 and J is TRBJ2-7; TRBD2 matches 9 bases. Germline lookup yields CDR1 MDHEN and CDR2 SYDVKM. CDR3 size: 14 residues. After removal of 6 bases from V and 0 bases from J, the junction contained 3 bases not matched to a gene. CDR3 sequence reads: CASRRSGSSYEQYF. The CDR3 DNA sequence: TGTGCCAGCAGGCGTAGCGGGAGCTCCTACGAGCAGTACTTC.

V and J are TRBV19 and TRBJ2-1; TRBD2 aligns across 8 bases. The CDR3 runs 16 residues. V gave up 5 bases and J gave up 4 bases; unmatched junction bases: 10. Germline V gene lookup returns CDR1 LNHDA and CDR2 SQIVND (reference sequence). The CDR3, as DNA: TGTGCCAGTAGTTCATCCGGGACTAGAGTTTACAATGAGCAGTTCTTC. Translating gives CASSSSGTRVYNEQFF.

The gene calls are TRBV19 and TRBJ2-2; TRBD1 matches 7 bases. The trim removed 7 bases at V and 0 bases at J, leaving 14 bases unmatched. Germline-derived CDR1 and CDR2 are LNHDA and SQIVND (reference sequence). This CDR3 contains 18 residues. The CDR3 loop is CASTRKGAFTSNTGELFF. In DNA, the CDR3 is TGTGCCAGTACCCGGAAGGGGGCATTCACCTCGAACACCGGGGAGCTGTTTTTT.

The chain employs TRBV14 and TRBJ1-1; D uncertain. Germline V lookup: CDR1 SGHDN, CDR2 FVKESK. V lost 5 bases to trimming and J lost 1 base, with 8 bases between them. There are 13 residues in the CDR3. CDR3 residues: CASSTLENTEAFF. CDR3 nucleotides: TGTGCCAGCAGCACTCTTGAGAACACTGAAGCTTTCTTT.

This rearrangement joins TRBV5-4 to TRBJ1-2; the D is unclear. Germline V gene data show CDR1 as SGHNT and CDR2 as YYREEE (reference sequence). Trimming cost V 4 bases and J 2 bases, with 9 bases left between them. The CDR3 contains 13 residues. DNA for the CDR3: TGTGCCAGCAGCCCCGACACAAACTATGGCTACACCTTC. Translated, it gives CASSPDTNYGYTF.

The rearrangement joins TRBV10-3 to TRBJ2-5; D is perhaps TRBD2 (5 bases). Germline V CDR1 and CDR2: ENHRY, SYGVKD. The length of the CDR3 is 13 residues. The V end was cut by 0 bases, the J end by 5 bases, with 7 bases between. In DNA, the CDR3 is TGTGCCATCAGTGAGTCGAGAGGGGAGACCCAGTACTTC. It is translated as CAISESRGETQYF.

To note about this clone: Mismatch with germline at one junction end may stem from a read error. This sample includes further DNA sequences coding for the same CDR3. V is TRBV28 and J is TRBJ1-1, with a weak D call TRBD1 (5 bases). The CDR3 is 15 residues long. Germline V CDR1 and CDR2: MDHEN, SYDVKM. The CDR3 nucleotides are TGTGCTAGCAGTTTATGGAGACAGAGGAACACTGAAGCTTTCTTT. It encodes CASSLWRQRNTEAFF.

The rearrangement uses TRBV6-6 and TRBJ1-2; D unresolved. V lost 6 bases, J lost 2 bases, and 10 bases lay in between. This CDR3 comprises 13 residues. The germline V gene encodes CDR1 MNHNY and CDR2 SVGAGI (reference sequence). CDR3 loop: CASSLGANYGYTF. Here the CDR3 DNA reads TGTGCCAGCAGCTTGGGAGCAAACTATGGCTACACCTTC.

The V gene is TRBV5-1, the J gene TRBJ2-5; the D gene is possibly TRBD2 (6 bases). Germline V lookup: CDR1 SGHRS, CDR2 YFSETQ. This CDR3 is 14 amino acids long. V was cut by 4 bases and J by 3 bases, with 13 bases left in between. DNA for the CDR3: TGCGCCAGCAGCCCCGGGGGACTTGAAGAGACCCAGTACTTC. Translation: CASSPGGLEETQYF.

This chain links TRBV5-5 with TRBJ2-5; D uncertain. The germline gives CDR1 SGHKS, CDR2 YYEKEE (reference sequence). V lost 4 bases to trimming and J lost 5 bases, with 6 bases between them. The CDR3 is made up of 11 amino acids. The CDR3 nucleotides read TGTGCCAGCAGCCCCAGGGAGACCCAGTACTTC. As protein: CASSPRETQYF.